In its sample, the clone carrying this T cell receptor (beta chain) was seen once. This entry comes from a study of blood T cell repertoires in COVID-19. Study details: The United States, Italy and Spain supplied acute and convalescent COVID-19 samples. PBMCs, B-cell-depleted T cells, or T cells provided the cDNA or gDNA that made up the material.

Generated by immunoSEQ multiplex PCR, the TCRdb table keeps only in-frame clones and is missing some. Of tens of thousands of clones listed, approximately 80% are singletons. The CDR3 covers 15 residues. With 4 bases clipped from V and 8 bases from J, the junction kept 7 bases outside the gene matches. Per germline, CDR1 KGHDR and CDR2 SFDVKD. This sequence originates from a man between 70 and 80 years old with acute or convalescent COVID-19. The source material was peripheral blood. This rearrangement joins TRBV24-1 to TRBJ2-1, with TRBD1 identical over 10 bases. CDR3 sequence: CATSDADRGWDEQFF. DNA for the CDR3: TGTGCCACCAGTGACGCGGACAGGGGGTGGGATGAGCAGTTCTTC.